This T cell receptor beta chain was retrieved from a study of identical twins. This clonotype was detected ten times or more. The target antigen is unknown. TCRdb reanalysed the 5' RACE reads using MiXCR and keeps one entry per CDR3 protein. The data hold 500,000 or so distinct CDR3 sequences, with 12% to 15% observed a single time. Study-level points and caveats: Researchers reported weaker excess twin sharing in beta out-of-frame sequences. With monozygotic twins, out-of-frame TCR alpha sharing exceeded what models estimated.

Germline loops: CDR1 SGHRS, CDR2 YFSETQ. Trimming cost V 3 bases and J 4 bases, with 10 bases left between them. This CDR3 is built from 13 residues. The same sample was also studied in work on yellow fever vaccine responses in identical twins.

This receptor was taken from a woman younger than 30 in good health. The sequencing sample was made of CD4+ T cells sorted from blood. This rearrangement joins TRBV5-1 to TRBJ2-5; weak D call: TRBD1 (7 bases). The chain's CDR3 is CASSSQGGETQYF. The DNA for the CDR3 is TGCGCCAGCAGCTCGCAGGGGGGAGAGACCCAGTACTTC. Filled out from reference TRBV5-1 and TRBJ2-5, the complete variable domain reads KAGVTQTPRYLIKTRGQQVTLSCSPISGHRSVSWYQQTPGQGLQFLFEYFSETQRNKGNFPGRFSGRQFSNSRSEMNVSTLELGDSALYLCASSSQGGETQYFGPGTRLLVL.